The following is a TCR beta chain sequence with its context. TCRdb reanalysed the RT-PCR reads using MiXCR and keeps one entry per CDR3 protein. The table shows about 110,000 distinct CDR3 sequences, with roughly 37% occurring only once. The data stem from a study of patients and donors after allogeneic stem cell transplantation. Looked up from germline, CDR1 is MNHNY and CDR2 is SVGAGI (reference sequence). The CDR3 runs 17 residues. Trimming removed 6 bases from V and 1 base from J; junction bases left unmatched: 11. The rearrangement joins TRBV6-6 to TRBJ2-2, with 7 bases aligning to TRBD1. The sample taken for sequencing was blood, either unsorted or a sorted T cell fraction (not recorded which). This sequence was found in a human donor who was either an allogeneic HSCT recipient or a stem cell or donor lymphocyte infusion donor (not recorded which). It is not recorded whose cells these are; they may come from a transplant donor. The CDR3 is CASSPLRGQQNTGELFF. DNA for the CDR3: TGTGCCAGCAGCCCCCTCCGGGGACAGCAGAACACCGGGGAGCTGTTTTTT.